This paragraph covers one T cell receptor beta chain sequence. The antigen remains undetermined. Germline V CDR1 and CDR2: SEHNR, FQNEAQ (reference sequence). The CDR3 has 14 amino acids. The germline V and J ends were trimmed by 6 bases and 1 base, with 12 bases remaining between them. The PCR used 60 Vbeta and 13 Jbeta primers. The method was immunoSEQ multiplex PCR; TCRdb's version includes in-frame clones alone and lacks a portion of them. The sample has about 170,000 clones, approximately 88% seen once. The data stem from a study of cytomegalovirus exposure and HLA in healthy donors. The wider study: An early data release held 70 million to 90 million unique TCRs from HLA-typed donors. When roughly 420 donors were genotyped, about 81% of them were found to fall in the Caucasian-associated ancestry cluster. Study-level findings and limits: Previously analyzed data showed that most TCR beta V segments were productive at a frequency of about 87% or about 30%. Using a false discovery rate of 0.05, a later analysis showed that 15,000 to 20,000 TCR beta sequences were associated with HLA alleles.

Specimen: PBMCs. The clonotype originates from a boy aged 2 to 9 in good health and CMV-seronegative. V and J are TRBV7-9 and TRBJ2-5, with D possibly being TRBD2 (6 bases). The CDR3 DNA follows: TGTGCCAGCAGGGGAGGCCAGACCCAAGAGACCCAGTACTTC. It yields the protein CASRGGQTQETQYF.